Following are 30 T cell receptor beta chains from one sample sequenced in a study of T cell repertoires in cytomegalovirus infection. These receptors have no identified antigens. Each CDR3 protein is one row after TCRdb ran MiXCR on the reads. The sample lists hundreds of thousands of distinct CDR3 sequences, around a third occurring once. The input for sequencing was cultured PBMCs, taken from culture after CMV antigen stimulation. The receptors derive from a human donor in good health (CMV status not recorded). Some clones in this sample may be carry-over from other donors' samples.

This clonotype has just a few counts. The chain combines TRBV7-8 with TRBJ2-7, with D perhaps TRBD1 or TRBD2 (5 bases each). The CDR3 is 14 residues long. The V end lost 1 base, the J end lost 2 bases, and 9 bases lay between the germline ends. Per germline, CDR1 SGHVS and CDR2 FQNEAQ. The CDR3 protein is CASSLDKGPYEQYV. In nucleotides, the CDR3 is TGTGCCAGCAGCTTAGATAAGGGACCCTACGAGCAGTACGTC.

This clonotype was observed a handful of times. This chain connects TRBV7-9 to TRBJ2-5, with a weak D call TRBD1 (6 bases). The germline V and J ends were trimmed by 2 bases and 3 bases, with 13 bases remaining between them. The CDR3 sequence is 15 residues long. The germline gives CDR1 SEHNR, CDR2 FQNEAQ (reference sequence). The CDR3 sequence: CASSLTRQEKETQYF. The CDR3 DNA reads TGTGCCAGCAGCTTAACGAGACAGGAGAAAGAGACCCAGTACTTC.

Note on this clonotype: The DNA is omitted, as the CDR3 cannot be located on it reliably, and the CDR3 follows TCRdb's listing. The CDR3 is CASSTSTGHSNQPQHF. The chain links TRBV6-6 to TRBJ1-5; the table's D call, TRBD1, was not checked against the DNA. The CDR3 is 16 amino acids long, termini counted. The germline gives CDR1 MNHNY, CDR2 SVGAGI (reference sequence).

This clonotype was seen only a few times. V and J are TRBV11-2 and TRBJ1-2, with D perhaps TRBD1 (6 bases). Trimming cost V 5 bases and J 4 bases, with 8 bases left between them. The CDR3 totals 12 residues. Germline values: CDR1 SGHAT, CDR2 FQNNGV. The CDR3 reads CASSRDTYGYTF. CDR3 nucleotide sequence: TGTGCCAGCAGCCGGGACACCTATGGCTACACCTTC. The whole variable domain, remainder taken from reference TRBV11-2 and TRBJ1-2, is EAGVAQSPRYKIIEKRQSVAFWCNPISGHATLYWYQQILGQGPKLLIQFQNNGVVDDSQLPKDRFSAERLKGVDSTLKIQPAKLEDSAVYLCASSRDTYGYTFGSGTRLTVV.

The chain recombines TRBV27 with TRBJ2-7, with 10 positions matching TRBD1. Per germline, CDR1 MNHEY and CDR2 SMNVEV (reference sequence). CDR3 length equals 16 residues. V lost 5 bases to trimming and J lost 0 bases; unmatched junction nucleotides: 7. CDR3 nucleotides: TGTGCCAGCAGTCGGACAGGGGGTAGGAGCTCCTACGAGCAGTACGTC. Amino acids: CASSRTGGRSSYEQYV.

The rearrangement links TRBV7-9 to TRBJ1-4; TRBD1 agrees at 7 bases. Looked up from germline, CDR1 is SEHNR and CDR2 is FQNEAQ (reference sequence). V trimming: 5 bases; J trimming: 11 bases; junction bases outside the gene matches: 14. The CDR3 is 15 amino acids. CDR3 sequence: CASSPTRQGVGKLFF. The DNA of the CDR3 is TGTGCCAGCAGCCCGACCCGACAGGGAGTAGGGAAACTGTTTTTT.

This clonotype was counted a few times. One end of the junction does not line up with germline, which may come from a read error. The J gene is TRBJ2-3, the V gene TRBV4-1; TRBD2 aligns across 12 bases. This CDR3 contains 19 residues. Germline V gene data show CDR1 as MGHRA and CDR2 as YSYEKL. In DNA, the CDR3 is TGTGCCAGCAGCCAAGATAGCCCCCGACTAGCGGGAGAGAGAGATACGCAGTATTTT. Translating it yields CASSQDSPRLAGERDTQYF.

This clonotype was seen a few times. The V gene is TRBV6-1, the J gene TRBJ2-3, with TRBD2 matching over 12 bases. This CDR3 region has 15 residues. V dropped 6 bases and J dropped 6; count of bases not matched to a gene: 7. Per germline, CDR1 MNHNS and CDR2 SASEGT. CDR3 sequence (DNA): TGTGCCAGCAGAGAACTAGCGGGAGGTACCGATACGCAGTATTTT. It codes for CASRELAGGTDTQYF.

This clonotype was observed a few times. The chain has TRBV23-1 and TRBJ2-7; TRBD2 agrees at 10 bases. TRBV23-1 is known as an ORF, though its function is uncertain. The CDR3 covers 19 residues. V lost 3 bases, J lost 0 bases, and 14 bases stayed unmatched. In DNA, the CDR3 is TGCGCCAGCAGTCACCCGCGGAGCGGGAGGGCCCCCTACTCCTACGAGCAGTACGTC. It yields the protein CASSHPRSGRAPYSYEQYV.

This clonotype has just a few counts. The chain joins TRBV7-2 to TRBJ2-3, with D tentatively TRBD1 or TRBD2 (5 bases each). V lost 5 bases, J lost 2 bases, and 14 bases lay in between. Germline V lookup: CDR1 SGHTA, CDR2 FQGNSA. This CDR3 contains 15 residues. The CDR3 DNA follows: TGTGCCAGCAGCCCGGGACCGGAGGTCACAGATACGCAGTATTTT. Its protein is CASSPGPEVTDTQYF.

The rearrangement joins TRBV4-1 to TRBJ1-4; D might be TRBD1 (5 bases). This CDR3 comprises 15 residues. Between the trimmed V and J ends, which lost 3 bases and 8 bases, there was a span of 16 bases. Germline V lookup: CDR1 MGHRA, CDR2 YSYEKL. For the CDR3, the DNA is TGCGCCAGCAGCCACGTCGGGACGTTGGGGGAAAAACTGTTTTTT. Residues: CASSHVGTLGEKLFF.

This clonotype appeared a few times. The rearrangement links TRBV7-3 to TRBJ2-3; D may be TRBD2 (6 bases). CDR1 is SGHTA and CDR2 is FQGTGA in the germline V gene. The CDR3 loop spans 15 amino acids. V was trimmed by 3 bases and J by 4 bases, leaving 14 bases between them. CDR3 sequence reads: CASSFGTSQADTQYF. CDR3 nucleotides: TGTGCCAGCAGCTTCGGGACTTCCCAAGCAGATACGCAGTATTTT.

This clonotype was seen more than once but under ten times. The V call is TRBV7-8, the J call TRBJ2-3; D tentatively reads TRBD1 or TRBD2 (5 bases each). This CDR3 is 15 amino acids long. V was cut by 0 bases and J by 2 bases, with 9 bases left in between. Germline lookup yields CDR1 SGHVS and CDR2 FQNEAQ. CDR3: CASSLAGTNTDTQYF. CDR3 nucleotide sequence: TGTGCCAGCAGCTTAGCCGGGACGAACACAGATACGCAGTATTTT.

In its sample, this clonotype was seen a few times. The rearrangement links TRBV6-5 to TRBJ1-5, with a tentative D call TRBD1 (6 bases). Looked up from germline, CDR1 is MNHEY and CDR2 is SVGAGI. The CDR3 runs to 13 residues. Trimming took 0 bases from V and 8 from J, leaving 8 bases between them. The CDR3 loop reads CASSYSKGEPQHF. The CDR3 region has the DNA TGTGCCAGCAGTTACTCGAAGGGGGAGCCCCAGCATTTT.

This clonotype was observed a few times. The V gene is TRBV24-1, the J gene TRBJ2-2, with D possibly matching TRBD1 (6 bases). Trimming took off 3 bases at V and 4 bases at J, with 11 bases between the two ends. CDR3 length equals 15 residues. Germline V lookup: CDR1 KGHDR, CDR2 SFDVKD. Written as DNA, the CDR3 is TGTGCCACCAGTGATCGAAAAGGGGGCACCGGGGAGCTGTTTTTT. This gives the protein CATSDRKGGTGELFF.

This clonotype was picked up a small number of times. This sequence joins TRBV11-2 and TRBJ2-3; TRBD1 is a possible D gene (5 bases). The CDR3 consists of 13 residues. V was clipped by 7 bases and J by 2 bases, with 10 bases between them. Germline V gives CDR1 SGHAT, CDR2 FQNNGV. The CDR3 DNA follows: TGTGCCAGCACACCTGGGGCCACAGATACGCAGTATTTT. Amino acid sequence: CASTPGATDTQYF.

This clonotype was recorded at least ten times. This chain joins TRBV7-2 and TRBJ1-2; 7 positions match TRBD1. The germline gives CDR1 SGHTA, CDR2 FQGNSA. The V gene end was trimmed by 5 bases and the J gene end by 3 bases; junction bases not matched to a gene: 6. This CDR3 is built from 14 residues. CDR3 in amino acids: CASSLTGWDYGYTF. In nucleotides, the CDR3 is TGTGCCAGCAGCCTGACAGGGTGGGACTATGGCTACACCTTC.

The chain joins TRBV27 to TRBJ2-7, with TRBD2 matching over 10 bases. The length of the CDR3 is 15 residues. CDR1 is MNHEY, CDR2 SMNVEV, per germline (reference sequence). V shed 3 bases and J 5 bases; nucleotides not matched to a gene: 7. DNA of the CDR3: TGTGCCAGCAGTTTTTTCCTAGCGGGAGCACACGAGCAGTACTTC. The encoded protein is CASSFFLAGAHEQYF.

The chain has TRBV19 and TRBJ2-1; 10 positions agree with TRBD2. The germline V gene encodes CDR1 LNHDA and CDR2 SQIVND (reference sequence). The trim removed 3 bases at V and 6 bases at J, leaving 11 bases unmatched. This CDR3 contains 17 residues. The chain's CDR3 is CASSILLAGGRRNEQFF. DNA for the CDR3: TGTGCCAGTAGTATCCTATTAGCGGGAGGCCGGCGCAATGAGCAGTTCTTC.

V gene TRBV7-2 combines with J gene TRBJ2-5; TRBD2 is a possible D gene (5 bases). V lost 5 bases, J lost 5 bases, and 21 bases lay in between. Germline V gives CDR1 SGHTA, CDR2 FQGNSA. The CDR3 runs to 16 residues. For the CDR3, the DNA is TGTGCCAGCAGCCCTCGTCACGGGATCTTGAGGGAGACCCAGTACTTC. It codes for CASSPRHGILRETQYF.

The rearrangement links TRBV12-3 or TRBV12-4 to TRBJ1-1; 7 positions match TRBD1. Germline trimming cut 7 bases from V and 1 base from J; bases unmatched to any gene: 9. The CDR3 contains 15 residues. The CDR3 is CASTRAGGWNTEAFF. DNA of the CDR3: TGTGCCAGCACCAGAGCAGGGGGTTGGAACACTGAAGCTTTCTTT.

The chain's CDR3 is CSVKYAGVTGELFF. The CDR3 DNA reads as TGCAGCGTCAAATACGCGGGAGTCACCGGGGAGCTGTTTTTT. The chain joins TRBV29-1 to TRBJ2-2; TRBD2 matches at 7 bases. The CDR3 loop spans 14 amino acids. Germline-derived CDR1 and CDR2 are SQVTM and ANQGSEA. Trimming took 6 bases from V and 4 from J; bases not matched to a gene: 8.

The CDR3 here is CASSTGTGNYEQYV. The CDR3 nucleotides are TGTGCCAGCAGCACCGGGACAGGGAACTACGAGCAGTACGTC. The rearrangement joins TRBV2 to TRBJ2-7; 9 positions match TRBD1. CDR1 is SNHLY, CDR2 FYNNEI, per germline. J lost 3 bases, V lost 6 bases, and 6 bases had no gene match. CDR3 length: 14 residues.

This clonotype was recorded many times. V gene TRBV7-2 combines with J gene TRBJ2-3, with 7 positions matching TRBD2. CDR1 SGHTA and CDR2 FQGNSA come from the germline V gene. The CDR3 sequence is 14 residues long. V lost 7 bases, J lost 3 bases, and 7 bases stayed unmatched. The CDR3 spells CASNGRKSTDTQYF. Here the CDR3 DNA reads TGTGCCAGCAACGGGAGGAAGAGTACAGATACGCAGTATTTT.

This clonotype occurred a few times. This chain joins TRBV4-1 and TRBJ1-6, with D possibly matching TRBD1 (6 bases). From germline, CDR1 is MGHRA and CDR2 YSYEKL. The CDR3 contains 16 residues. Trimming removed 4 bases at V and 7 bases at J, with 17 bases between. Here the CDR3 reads CASSLTLTGRNSPLHF. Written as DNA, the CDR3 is TGCGCCAGCAGCCTCACGCTAACAGGGAGAAATTCACCCCTCCACTTT.

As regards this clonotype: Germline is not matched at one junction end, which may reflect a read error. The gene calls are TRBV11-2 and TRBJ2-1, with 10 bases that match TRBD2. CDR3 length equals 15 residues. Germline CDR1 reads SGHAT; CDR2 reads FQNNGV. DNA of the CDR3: TGTGCCAGCAGCCTATCTAGCGGGAGTGGGTCCTCTCCAGTCTTC. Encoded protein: CASSLSSGSGSSPVF.

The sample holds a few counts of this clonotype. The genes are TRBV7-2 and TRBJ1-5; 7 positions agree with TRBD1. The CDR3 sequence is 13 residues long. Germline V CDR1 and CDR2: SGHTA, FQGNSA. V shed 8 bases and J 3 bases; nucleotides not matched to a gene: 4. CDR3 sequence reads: CASGQASNQPQHF. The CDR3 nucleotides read TGTGCCAGCGGACAGGCTTCCAATCAGCCCCAGCATTTT.

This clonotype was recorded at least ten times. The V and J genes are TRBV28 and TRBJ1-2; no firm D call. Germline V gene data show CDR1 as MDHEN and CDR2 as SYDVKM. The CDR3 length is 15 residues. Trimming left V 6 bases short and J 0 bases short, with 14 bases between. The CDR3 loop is CASSPRLGPNYGYTF. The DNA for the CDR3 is TGTGCCAGCAGCCCCCGGTTAGGGCCTAACTATGGCTACACCTTC.

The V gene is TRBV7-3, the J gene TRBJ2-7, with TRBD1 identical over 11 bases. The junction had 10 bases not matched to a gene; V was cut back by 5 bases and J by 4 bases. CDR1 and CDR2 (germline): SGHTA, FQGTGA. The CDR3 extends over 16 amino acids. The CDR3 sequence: CASSPQGQGGIYEQYF. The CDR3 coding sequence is TGTGCCAGCAGCCCCCAGGGACAGGGGGGAATTTACGAGCAGTACTTC.

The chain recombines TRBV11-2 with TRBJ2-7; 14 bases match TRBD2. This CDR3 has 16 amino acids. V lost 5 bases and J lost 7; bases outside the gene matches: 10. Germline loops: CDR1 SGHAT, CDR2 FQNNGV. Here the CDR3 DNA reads TGTGCCAGCAGCCCCCGACTAGCGGGAGGGCCGGGAGAGCAGTACGTC. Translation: CASSPRLAGGPGEQYV.